This TCR beta chain was sequenced for a study of Graves' ophthalmopathy and Graves' hyperthyroidism. Whole-study context: Specimen type is peripheral blood, obtained at initial diagnosis before any treatment.

Comment on this clonotype: The antigen is unknown.

Using RNA transcripts, the TCR beta CDR3 regions were amplified. HTBI primers primed a first-round RT-PCR, and a second-round multiplex PCR followed. TCRdb re-derived calls from the multiplex PCR reads in MiXCR, one entry per CDR3 protein. Of 200,000 to 250,000 distinct CDR3 sequences detected, around 45% appear once; the ten largest clones hold 40% to 55%. Study observations and caveats: Most thyroid clonotypes expanded beyond 0.001 frequency were also found in blood. Ophthalmopathy progression prediction by the model yielded a sensitivity of 55% to 71% and a specificity of 72.22%.

It was on clinical symptoms, serum thyroxine, TRAb, thyroid ultrasound and orbital computed tomography that diagnosis relied. This CDR3 spans 14 amino acids. The V gene lost 6 bases and the J gene lost 5 bases, with 16 bases spanning the gap. The V gene's germline CDR1 is LNHDA and CDR2 SQIVND (reference sequence). The sequencing input was peripheral blood. The chain combines TRBV19 with TRBJ2-5; D is perhaps TRBD1 or TRBD2 (5 bases each). This clonotype was obtained from an adult man with Graves' ophthalmopathy. Here the CDR3 reads CASRVHGARETQYF. The DNA for the CDR3 is TGTGCCAGTAGGGTCCACGGGGCGCGGGAGACCCAGTACTTC. Looking up the rest from reference TRBV19 and TRBJ2-5 gives the full variable domain: DGGITQSPKYLFRKEGQNVTLSCEQNLNHDAMYWYRQDPGQGLRLIYYSQIVNDFQKGDIAEGYSVSREKKESFPLTVTSAQKNPTAFYLCASRVHGARETQYFGPGTRLLVL.